A selection of T cell receptor beta chains follows, all from one sample in a study of pediatric ulcerative colitis. The data were produced by immunoSEQ multiplex PCR, yet TCRdb's version contains in-frame clones alone and is incomplete. The sample records about 36,000 clones, less than 80% being singletons. Sequencing input: gut tissue. All receptors come from a boy between 10 and 17 years old with moderate ulcerative colitis. The CDR3 runs from the conserved cysteine through the conserved F or W. The order of the fields is CDR3 protein, V gene, J gene, D gene. D genes are given only for firm matches.

CAWKTYPNTGELFF,TRBV30,TRBJ2-2,-
CASNLGDGSTDTQYF,TRBV5-6,TRBJ2-3,-
CASSAIAGGQTNEKLFF,TRBV4-1,TRBJ1-4,-
CASRGQGELFF,TRBV5-1,TRBJ2-2,TRBD1
CASSIIPQPQHF,TRBV19,TRBJ1-5,-
CASSVGQEDRGDGYTF,TRBV19,TRBJ1-2,TRBD1
CASSSPVLAMDEQYF,TRBV7-8,TRBJ2-7,TRBD2
CASSLHGLAGGGQETQYF,TRBV5-1,TRBJ2-5,TRBD2
CATRKEVSDEQFF,TRBV15,TRBJ2-1,-
CASSERDNYGYTF,TRBV6-1,TRBJ1-2,-
CASSQDSGGSYNEQFF,TRBV4-2,TRBJ2-1,TRBD2
CASSGGTTDTQYF,TRBV18,TRBJ2-3,-
CASTKGGGDDTDTQYF,TRBV5-1,TRBJ2-3,-
CASSPHKISKGHTGELFF,TRBV18,TRBJ2-2,-
CASSSYPGQFF,TRBV7-9,TRBJ2-1,-
CASSFDRGEKLFF,TRBV7-2,TRBJ1-4,TRBD1
CASSRTGTPAYNEQFF,TRBV5-5,TRBJ2-1,-
CASSLWAGGVGNTIYF,TRBV7-2,TRBJ1-3,-
CASSLEVGGESTDTQYF,TRBV5-4,TRBJ2-3,-
CASSSTGIVETQYF,TRBV7-2,TRBJ2-5,TRBD1
CASSFQTWGSPSYEQYF,TRBV28,TRBJ2-7,-
CASSQRGLRLGYGYTF,TRBV14,TRBJ1-2,TRBD1
CASSLALAGGNEQFF,TRBV11-1,TRBJ2-1,TRBD2
CAWSTWSGQGNTEAFF,TRBV30,TRBJ1-1,TRBD1
CASSRSYEQYF,TRBV18,TRBJ2-7,-
CASSSGRGVQPQHF,TRBV6-5,TRBJ1-5,-
CASSLDALAGATGELFF,TRBV5-1,TRBJ2-2,TRBD2
CASSPDGNTEAFF,TRBV5-1,TRBJ1-1,-
CASRQGQGASYEQYF,TRBV6-5,TRBJ2-7,TRBD1
CATSSLAGGLGAKNIQYF,TRBV10-2,TRBJ2-4,TRBD2
CASEKDGGNTEAFF,TRBV6-4,TRBJ1-1,-
CASRGGGDRGHRFYNEQFF,TRBV5-6,TRBJ2-1,TRBD1
CASSVRDSPGYEQYF,TRBV19,TRBJ2-7,TRBD1
CASSLAAGGSYEQYF,TRBV5-4,TRBJ2-7,TRBD2
CASSLRWKNTEAFF,TRBV5-4,TRBJ1-1,-
CASSASGTENSGNTIYF,TRBV28,TRBJ1-3,-
CASSYTGYTEAFF,TRBV5-8,TRBJ1-1,-
CASSQFGRGRSSYEQYF,TRBV4-1,TRBJ2-7,TRBD2
CASSLGDRRGEQYF,TRBV5-1,TRBJ2-7,TRBD1
CASSYSSSYEQYF,TRBV6-6,TRBJ2-7,-
CASSFTFSPYEQYF,TRBV19,TRBJ2-7,-
CASSLWAVNGNTIYF,TRBV28,TRBJ1-3,-
CASRDRLAGGTYEQYF,TRBV7-2,TRBJ2-7,TRBD2
CASSQAVFLAGTQGQETQYF,TRBV14,TRBJ2-5,TRBD2